These T cell receptor beta chains were read from a single sample in a study of shared clonotypes between healthy human individuals. Data came from immunoSEQ multiplex PCR; TCRdb stores just in-frame clones and leaves some out. The sample contains hundreds of thousands of clones, 90% to 97% of which appear only once. The sequencing sample was made of naive CD4+ T cells sorted from blood. The source of these receptors is a woman aged 25 to 39 in good health. Each CDR3 is given with its conserved first and last residue. Each record gives: clone size, J gene, V gene, D gene, CDR3 DNA, CDR3 protein. A D gene is named only where the DNA matches it firmly. The listing skips clone size in some rows; elsewhere it reads once, few, many or a size class.

.	TRBJ1-2	TRBV28	.	TGTGCCAGCAGTCTCCAGGTCAACTATGGCTACACCTTC	CASSLQVNYGYTF
.	TRBJ1-3	TRBV4-1	.	TGCGCCAGCAGCCGAAACCGGGCCTTACAAAACACCATATATTTT	CASSRNRALQNTIYF
.	TRBJ2-7	TRBV5-1	.	TGCGCCAGCAGCTTGGATGAAGGGCGACGATACGAGCAGTACTTC	CASSLDEGRRYEQYF
.	TRBJ2-7	TRBV6-1	TRBD2	TGTGCCAGCAGTGATACCACCGGGACTAGAAACTACGAGCAGTACTTC	CASSDTTGTRNYEQYF
.	TRBJ2-7	TRBV15	TRBD2	TGTGCCACCAGCAGAGTTTTGGGGACTAGCGGGAGCTCTATGGGTTACGAGCAGTACTTC	CATSRVLGTSGSSMGYEQYF
.	TRBJ2-7	TRBV5-6	.	TGTGCCAGCAGTTCTAACATAATTTCCTACGAGCAGTACTTC	CASSSNIISYEQYF
.	TRBJ2-5	TRBV7-6	TRBD2	TGTGCCAGCAGCTTAGCGCGCGGGAGCCACACATTGTACCAAGAGACCCAGTACTTC	CASSLARGSHTLYQETQYF
.	TRBJ2-1	TRBV18	TRBD2	TGTGCCAGCTCACCACAATCTAGCGGGAGCGTCGGCTCCTACAATGAGCAGTTCTTC	CASSPQSSGSVGSYNEQFF
.	TRBJ2-7	TRBV7-2	.	TGTGCCAGCAGCCACCGACTCTTGGGGTCCTACGAGCAGTACTTC	CASSHRLLGSYEQYF
.	TRBJ1-4	TRBV5-1	.	TGCGCCAGCAGCTCTACCACAGGCTACCCTAATGAAAAACTGTTTTTT	CASSSTTGYPNEKLFF
.	TRBJ2-5	TRBV5-1	.	TGCGCCAGCAGCTTGGCCGGCAGGGGCCAAGAGACCCAGTACTTC	CASSLAGRGQETQYF
once	TRBJ1-2	TRBV9	.	TGTGCCAGCAGCCTAAGATCCATGGGGGCTATGAATGGCTACACCTTC	CASSLRSMGAMNGYTF
.	TRBJ1-1	TRBV6-1	.	TGTGCCAGCAGTGAAGCCCAGAGGAACACTGAAGCTTTCTTT	CASSEAQRNTEAFF
.	TRBJ2-7	TRBV21-1	.	TGTGCCAGCAGCAAAGACGCCAGGGTCGCCTACGAGCAGTACTTC	CASSKDARVAYEQYF
.	TRBJ1-2	TRBV27	TRBD1	TGTGCCAGCAGTTCGTTCCGGGACAGAGCTAACTATGGCTACACCTTC	CASSSFRDRANYGYTF
.	TRBJ2-7	TRBV6-1	.	TGTGCCAGCAGGGCGAGCGGCGGCTACGAGCAGTACTTC	CASRASGGYEQYF
.	TRBJ2-7	TRBV5-1	.	TGCGCCAGCAGCATGGGTGCGGAAACTTACGAGCAGTACTTC	CASSMGAETYEQYF
.	TRBJ1-2	TRBV19	.	TGTGCCAGTAGTATCACCAGTAACTATGGCTACACCTTC	CASSITSNYGYTF
.	TRBJ1-1	TRBV7-9	.	TGTGCCAGCAGCTTAGGGGTGCCCGGGGGCACTGAAGCTTTCTTT	CASSLGVPGGTEAFF
.	TRBJ1-2	TRBV5-1	.	TGCGCCAGCAGCCCCGGGACCGAGGGGGATGGCTACACCTTC	CASSPGTEGDGYTF
.	TRBJ2-3	TRBV18	.	TGTGCCAGCTCACCTAGCAAGGCTTTAGATACGCAGTATTTT	CASSPSKALDTQYF
.	TRBJ1-2	TRBV5-1	.	TGCGCCAGCAGCTTGGAGTCCTATGGCTACACCTTC	CASSLESYGYTF
.	TRBJ2-3	TRBV5-4	TRBD2	TGTGCCAGCAGCCGCGGGACTAGCGGGAGGGCCCACGCAGATACGCAGTATTTT	CASSRGTSGRAHADTQYF
.	TRBJ2-7	TRBV2	.	TGTGCCAGCATCCGAAGAGGGGTTGCCTACGAGCAGTACTTC	CASIRRGVAYEQYF
.	TRBJ2-1	TRBV5-6	TRBD2	TGTGCCAGCAGCTTTCGCCTAGCGGGGGGCAGCTCCTACAATGAGCAGTTCTTC	CASSFRLAGGSSYNEQFF
.	TRBJ2-7	TRBV6-1	TRBD2	TGTGCCAGCAGGGGGACGGGTAGCGGGACTTACGAGCAGTACTTC	CASRGTGSGTYEQYF
.	TRBJ2-2	TRBV28	TRBD2	TGTGCCAGCAGGGGGGGACTAGCGGGAGTCGGGGAGCTGTTTTTT	CASRGGLAGVGELFF
.	TRBJ1-3	TRBV6-1	.	TGTGCCAGCAGTGGCCAGGGGTTTAGCGACACCATATATTTT	CASSGQGFSDTIYF